Presented here are 8 T cell receptor beta chains from one specimen sequenced in a study of T cells in Graves' hyperthyroidism and ophthalmopathy. Amplification of TCR beta CDR3 regions used RNA as the template. The HTBI primer set was used in a first-round RT-PCR of the TCR CDR3. TCRdb redid the calling of the multiplex PCR reads with MiXCR, one entry per CDR3 protein. The sample lists about 480,000 distinct CDR3 sequences, around an eighth occurring once. Sample: blood. These receptors were collected from a woman aged 18-29 years with Graves' hyperthyroidism.

This clonotype was counted many times. The chain is built from TRBV18 and TRBJ2-2; 10 nucleotides line up with TRBD2. Trimming cost V 8 bases and J 2 bases; bases outside gene matches: 5. The CDR3 is 15 amino acids. Germline CDR1 reads KGHSH; CDR2 reads LQKENI. Here the CDR3 reads CASPGLAANTGELFF. The CDR3 region has the DNA TGTGCCAGCCCAGGACTAGCGGCAAACACCGGGGAGCTGTTTTTT.

This clonotype showed up many times. The V and J genes are TRBV12-3 or TRBV12-4 and TRBJ2-5; the D gene is possibly TRBD2 (5 bases). This CDR3 contains 14 residues. The germline V and J ends were trimmed by 7 bases and 5 bases, with 17 bases remaining between them. Here the CDR3 reads CASTPLEATETQYF. Here the CDR3 DNA reads TGTGCCAGCACCCCACTGGAGGCGACGGAGACCCAGTACTTC.

This clonotype has a count of ten or more. CDR3 region: CASSTSQLNEQFF. The CDR3 DNA reads as TGTGCCAGCTCAACGTCACAGCTAAATGAGCAGTTCTTC. The chain couples TRBV18 to TRBJ2-1; D gene unclear. Trimming took off 5 bases at V and 7 bases at J, with 12 bases between the two ends. This CDR3 comprises 13 residues. Germline V CDR1 and CDR2: KGHSH, LQKENI.

Ten or more counts support this clonotype. The rearrangement links TRBV11-2 to TRBJ2-2; 7 bases agree with TRBD1. The V and J ends lost 5 bases and 1 base, in that order; junction bases with no gene match: 7. The CDR3 has 16 residues. Germline V lookup: CDR1 SGHAT, CDR2 FQNNGV. DNA of the CDR3: TGTGCCAGCAGCCCTCACCGGGACAGGAACACCGGGGAGCTGTTTTTT. Encoded protein: CASSPHRDRNTGELFF. Full variable domain (missing parts from reference TRBV11-2 and TRBJ2-2): EAGVAQSPRYKIIEKRQSVAFWCNPISGHATLYWYQQILGQGPKLLIQFQNNGVVDDSQLPKDRFSAERLKGVDSTLKIQPAKLEDSAVYLCASSPHRDRNTGELFFGEGSRLTVL.

This clonotype was observed many times. The chain employs TRBV7-8 and TRBJ1-1; D possibly corresponds to TRBD1 (6 bases). Germline lookup yields CDR1 SGHVS and CDR2 FQNEAQ. V gave up 1 base and J gave up 3 bases, with 12 bases separating them. This CDR3 comprises 15 residues. The CDR3 spells CASSLGAQGHTEAFF. The CDR3, as DNA: TGTGCCAGCAGCTTAGGAGCACAGGGACACACTGAAGCTTTCTTT.

This sequence joins TRBV6-1 and TRBJ2-7, with 7 bases identical to TRBD1. From germline, CDR1 is MNHNS and CDR2 SASEGT. The trim removed 6 bases at V and 1 base at J, leaving 6 bases unmatched. The CDR3 contains 14 residues. CDR3 sequence: CASSTTGISYEQYF. DNA for the CDR3: TGTGCCAGCAGCACGACAGGGATATCCTACGAGCAGTACTTC.

This clonotype was counted ten times or more. This chain joins TRBV4-1 and TRBJ1-1; D unresolved. The germline V and J ends were trimmed by 1 base and 7 bases, with 13 bases remaining between them. CDR3 length: 14 amino acids. Germline assignment: CDR1 MGHRA and CDR2 YSYEKL. The CDR3 loop is CASSQVQGWDEAFF. DNA for the CDR3: TGCGCCAGCAGCCAAGTACAAGGATGGGATGAAGCTTTCTTT.

This clonotype was seen a handful of times. This chain links TRBV7-3 with TRBJ2-1, with no clear D. The CDR3 covers 13 residues. CDR1 is SGHTA, CDR2 FQGTGA, per germline. V dropped 1 base and J dropped 6 bases, with 7 bases sitting between them. This CDR3 reads CASSLIARNEQFF. The CDR3 bases are TGTGCCAGCAGCTTAATTGCCCGCAATGAGCAGTTCTTC.